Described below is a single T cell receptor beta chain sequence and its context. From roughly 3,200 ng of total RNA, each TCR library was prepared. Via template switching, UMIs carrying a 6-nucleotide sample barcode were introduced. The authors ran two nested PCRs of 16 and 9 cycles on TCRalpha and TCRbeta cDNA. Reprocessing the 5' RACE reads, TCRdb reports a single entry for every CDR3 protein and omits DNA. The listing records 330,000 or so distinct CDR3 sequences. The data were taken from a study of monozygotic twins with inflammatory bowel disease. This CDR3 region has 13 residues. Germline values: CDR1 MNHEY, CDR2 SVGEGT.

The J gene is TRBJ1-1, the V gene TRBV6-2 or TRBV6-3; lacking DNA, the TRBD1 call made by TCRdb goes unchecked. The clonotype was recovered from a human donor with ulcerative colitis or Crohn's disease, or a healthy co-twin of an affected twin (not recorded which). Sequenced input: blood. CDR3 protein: CASTTGVNTEAFF.